Below, 20 T cell receptor beta chains from the same sample are listed, as sequenced in a study of identical twins. TCRdb re-called the 5' RACE reads with MiXCR, one entry per CDR3 protein. The profile covers about 200,000 distinct CDR3 sequences, with 6.5% to 8.5% appearing a single time and approximately 2% taken by the ten largest. These records were also assigned to another study, of yellow fever vaccine responses in identical twins.

Input material: memory (CD45RO+) T cells sorted from blood. The receptors come from a woman younger than 30 in good health.

V is TRBV4-2 and J is TRBJ2-4; possible D gene TRBD1, 5 bases. This CDR3 contains 15 residues. Deletions cut 1 base from V and 8 bases from J, with 15 bases between. The germline CDR1 and CDR2 sequences are LGHNA and YNFKEQ. CDR3 bases: TGTGCCAGCAGCCAAGGGACCAGGGATCCCGACATTCAGTACTTC. Protein: CASSQGTRDPDIQYF.

This clonotype has just a few counts. The gene calls are TRBV30 and TRBJ1-6; 9 bases fit TRBD1. The CDR3 runs 19 residues. In germline, CDR1 is GTSNPN, CDR2 SVGIG (reference sequence). V dropped 6 bases and J dropped 0; count of bases not matched to a gene: 15. The CDR3 loop is CACKPPDRGGFSYNSPLHF. CDR3 nucleotide sequence: TGTGCCTGCAAACCGCCGGACAGGGGTGGATTCTCCTATAATTCACCCCTCCACTTT.

This clonotype has at least ten counts. The rearrangement joins TRBV5-1 to TRBJ1-1, with D possibly being TRBD1 (5 bases). V was shortened by 0 bases and J by 1 base, with 10 bases between the two germline ends. Germline lookup yields CDR1 SGHRS and CDR2 YFSETQ. The CDR3 has 15 amino acids. The CDR3 nucleotides are TGCGCCAGCAGCTTGGGTGGACACGGGAACACTGAAGCTTTCTTT. Translating it yields CASSLGGHGNTEAFF. Full variable domain (missing parts from reference TRBV5-1 and TRBJ1-1): KAGVTQTPRYLIKTRGQQVTLSCSPISGHRSVSWYQQTPGQGLQFLFEYFSETQRNKGNFPGRFSGRQFSNSRSEMNVSTLELGDSALYLCASSLGGHGNTEAFFGQGTRLTVV.

This sequence joins TRBV20-1 and TRBJ2-7, with D unclear. This CDR3 has 15 residues. The germline gives CDR1 DFQATT, CDR2 SNEGSKA (reference sequence). The V end was cut by 3 bases, the J end by 2 bases, with 17 bases between. CDR3 in amino acids: CSASLPGLDTYEQYF. CDR3 DNA sequence: TGCAGTGCTAGTCTACCGGGTCTGGATACCTACGAGCAGTACTTC.

This clonotype was observed many times. This rearrangement joins TRBV6-1 to TRBJ2-5; 11 nucleotides agree with TRBD1. The CDR3 length is 15 residues. Trimming removed 4 bases from V and 5 bases from J; junction bases left unmatched: 6. Germline-derived CDR1 and CDR2 are MNHNS and SASEGT. The CDR3 is CASSGRTGGPETQYF. As DNA, the CDR3 is TGTGCCAGCAGTGGGAGGACAGGGGGCCCTGAGACCCAGTACTTC.

In its sample, this clonotype was seen many times. This chain connects TRBV24-1 to TRBJ2-2, with 7 nucleotides matching TRBD1. The CDR3 runs to 17 residues. The V and J ends lost 2 bases and 0 bases, in that order; junction bases with no gene match: 5. Germline V gene data show CDR1 as KGHDR and CDR2 as SFDVKD. Here the CDR3 DNA reads TGTGCCACCAGTGATTGGTCCGGGACAGCGAACACCGGGGAGCTGTTTTTT. Its translation: CATSDWSGTANTGELFF.

J is TRBJ2-3 and V is TRBV7-2; possibly TRBD2 for D (6 bases). Germline V gene data show CDR1 as SGHTA and CDR2 as FQGNSA. V was shortened by 5 bases and J by 4 bases, with 16 bases between the two germline ends. The CDR3 totals 15 residues. CDR3 bases: TGTGCCAGCAGCCAGGACGGGAGAGGACCAGATACGCAGTATTTT. As protein: CASSQDGRGPDTQYF.

This clonotype was detected a few times. CDR3 in DNA: TGTGCCAGCAGCCATCTAGCGGCCACTAGCACAGATACGCAGTATTTT. Its protein product is CASSHLAATSTDTQYF. The rearrangement joins TRBV3-1 to TRBJ2-3, with TRBD2 matching over 7 bases. The CDR3 has 16 amino acids. J gave up 0 bases and V 3 bases, and 6 bases lay outside the gene matches. Germline CDR1 and CDR2: LGHDT and YNNKEL (reference sequence).

This clonotype was seen a few times. This chain joins TRBV5-1 and TRBJ2-3; 8 positions match TRBD2. CDR3 length: 16 residues. J was trimmed by 1 base and V by 5 bases; bases with no gene match: 9. Germline V gene lookup returns CDR1 SGHRS and CDR2 YFSETQ. The CDR3 nucleotides are TGCGCCAGCAGTGTACTAGCGGCAAGGGGCACAGATACGCAGTATTTT. As protein: CASSVLAARGTDTQYF.

This clonotype was seen repeatedly, ten times or more. The chain recombines TRBV20-1 with TRBJ2-3; 13 bases align to TRBD2. The CDR3 is 17 amino acids. V lost 3 bases to trimming and J lost 1 base; unmatched junction nucleotides: 7. Germline values: CDR1 DFQATT, CDR2 SNEGSKA (reference sequence). CDR3 amino acids: CSASAGLAGAGTDTQYF. CDR3 sequence (DNA): TGCAGTGCTAGTGCCGGACTAGCGGGGGCAGGCACAGATACGCAGTATTTT.

There are a few counts of this clonotype. The chain joins TRBV14 to TRBJ2-2; D possibly uses TRBD1 or TRBD2 (5 bases each). V gave up 6 bases and J gave up 4 bases, with 12 bases separating them. Germline CDR1 SGHDN, CDR2 FVKESK. This CDR3 region has 14 residues. DNA of the CDR3: TGTGCCAGCAGGCAGGGAGCCAGCACCGGGGAGCTGTTTTTT. Amino acid sequence: CASRQGASTGELFF.

The chain employs TRBV24-1 and TRBJ2-1; tentatively, D is TRBD2 (5 bases). The germline CDR1 and CDR2 sequences are KGHDR and SFDVKD. The CDR3 has 18 residues. Trimming shortened V by 3 bases and J by 0 bases, and 17 bases separated the two germline ends. For the CDR3, the DNA is TGTGCCACCAGTGATGCGACTCGGACTCGGAGCTCCTACAATGAGCAGTTCTTC. It yields the protein CATSDATRTRSSYNEQFF.

This clonotype occurred many times. In nucleotides, the CDR3 is TGTGCCACTGGGACTGCCGGTGGGATACTGTTTTTT. Amino acid sequence: CATGTAGGILFF. This chain uses TRBV10-3 with TRBJ1-4; D might be TRBD1 (5 bases). Germline lookup yields CDR1 ENHRY and CDR2 SYGVKD. The germline V and J ends were trimmed by 10 bases and 13 bases, with 19 bases remaining between them. This CDR3 comprises 12 residues.

This clonotype appeared many times. V is TRBV11-1 and J is TRBJ2-1, with D possibly matching TRBD2 (5 bases). CDR1 is SGHAT and CDR2 is FQDESV in the germline V gene (reference sequence). CDR3 size: 14 residues. V shed 5 bases and J shed 4 bases, with 12 bases lying between them. The CDR3: CASSPRSGYNEQFF. CDR3 DNA: TGTGCCAGCAGCCCTCGGTCGGGGTACAATGAGCAGTTCTTC.

The chain links TRBV6-1 to TRBJ1-3, with D tentatively TRBD1 (5 bases). CDR1 is MNHNS and CDR2 is SASEGT in the germline V gene. CDR3 length equals 14 residues. Trimming removed 6 bases at V and 2 bases at J, with 11 bases between. The CDR3 DNA reads TGTGCCAGCAGGGGGGGGTACGCTGGAAACACCATATATTTT. Its translation: CASRGGYAGNTIYF.

The rearrangement uses TRBV3-1 and TRBJ1-5; D call uncertain. The germline V gene has CDR1 LGHDT and CDR2 YNNKEL (reference sequence). This CDR3 region has 15 residues. Trimming removed 0 bases at V and 3 bases at J, with 9 bases between. This CDR3 reads CASSQDITNNQPQHF. The CDR3 DNA reads TGTGCCAGCAGCCAAGACATAACGAACAATCAGCCCCAGCATTTT.

The chain recombines TRBV5-6 with TRBJ2-3, with 8 positions matching TRBD2. This CDR3 spans 17 amino acids. V dropped 1 base and J dropped 0; count of bases not matched to a gene: 7. CDR1 and CDR2 (germline): SGHDT, YYEEEE. In DNA form, the CDR3 reads TGTGCCAGCAGCTTGACGACTAGCGCTCCTAGCACAGATACGCAGTATTTT. The encoded protein is CASSLTTSAPSTDTQYF.

Ten or more counts support this clonotype. This chain connects TRBV19 to TRBJ2-1, with D unclear. CDR3 size: 14 residues. V lost 3 bases and J 9 bases, leaving 15 bases between the germline ends. From germline, CDR1 is LNHDA and CDR2 SQIVND (reference sequence). The CDR3, as DNA: TGTGCCAGTAGTATGGTGGGTTCTAACCGTGAGCAGTTCTTC. Residues: CASSMVGSNREQFF. The whole variable domain, filled in from reference TRBV19 and TRBJ2-1, reads DGGITQSPKYLFRKEGQNVTLSCEQNLNHDAMYWYRQDPGQGLRLIYYSQIVNDFQKGDIAEGYSVSREKKESFPLTVTSAQKNPTAFYLCASSMVGSNREQFFGPGTRLTVL.

This rearrangement joins TRBV30 to TRBJ2-7, with a weak D call TRBD1 (6 bases). This CDR3 is 14 amino acids long. The germline V and J ends were trimmed by 2 bases and 5 bases, with 16 bases remaining between them. CDR1 GTSNPN and CDR2 SVGIG come from the germline V gene (reference sequence). In nucleotides, the CDR3 is TGTGCCTGGAGTCCAGTTGGGGGCTTCGACGAGCAGTACTTC. It yields the protein CAWSPVGGFDEQYF.

Ten or more counts support this clonotype. The V call is TRBV3-1, the J call TRBJ2-2, with 7 bases identical to TRBD1. J gave up 6 bases and V 1 base, and 8 bases lay outside the gene matches. This CDR3 has 16 residues. The germline CDR1 and CDR2 sequences are LGHDT and YNNKEL (reference sequence). The CDR3 here is CASSQVAAGGSGELFF. For the CDR3, the DNA is TGTGCCAGCAGCCAAGTGGCGGCAGGGGGATCCGGGGAGCTGTTTTTT.